The text below deals with one TCR beta chain. Its target is not known. Trimming pared 5 bases from V and 2 bases from J, leaving 15 bases between. The CDR3 has 15 residues. In germline, CDR1 is KGHSH, CDR2 LQKENI. Via MiXCR, TCRdb re-called the 5' RACE reads, giving one row per CDR3 protein. The profile shows about 9,800 distinct CDR3 sequences, roughly 40% of them singletons. This sample stems from a study of T cell repertoires and leukemia-associated antigens. This clonotype was obtained from a female donor in good health. The material sequenced was CD3+ T cells sorted from blood and cultured. V gene TRBV18 combines with J gene TRBJ2-5, with D perhaps assigned TRBD1 or TRBD2 (5 bases each). CDR3 loop: CASSSVGTTQETQYF. CDR3 in DNA: TGTGCCAGCTCATCGGTTGGGACCACACAAGAGACCCAGTACTTC.